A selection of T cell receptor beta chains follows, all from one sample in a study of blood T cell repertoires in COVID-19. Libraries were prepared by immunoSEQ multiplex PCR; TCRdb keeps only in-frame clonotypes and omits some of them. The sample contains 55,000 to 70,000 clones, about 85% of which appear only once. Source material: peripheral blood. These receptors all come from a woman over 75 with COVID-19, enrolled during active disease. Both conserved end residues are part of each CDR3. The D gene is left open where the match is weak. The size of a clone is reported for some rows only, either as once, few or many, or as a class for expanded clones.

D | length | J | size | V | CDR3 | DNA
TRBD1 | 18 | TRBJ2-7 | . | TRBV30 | CAWSVAGRGRSTPYEQYF | TGTGCCTGGAGTGTGGCGGGCAGGGGGCGATCCACTCCCTACGAGCAGTACTTC
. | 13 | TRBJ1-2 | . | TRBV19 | CASSPQGNYGYTF | TGTGCCAGTAGCCCACAGGGTAACTATGGCTACACCTTC
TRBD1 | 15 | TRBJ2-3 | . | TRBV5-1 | CASSLGDRAADTQYF | TGCGCCAGCAGCTTGGGGGACAGGGCAGCAGATACGCAGTATTTT
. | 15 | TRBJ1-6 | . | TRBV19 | CASSIVRGRQSPLHF | TGTGCCAGTAGTATAGTCAGGGGCCGGCAGTCACCCCTCCACTTT
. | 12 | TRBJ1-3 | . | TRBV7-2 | CASSPGGNTIYF | TGTGCCAGCAGTCCCGGGGGAAACACCATATATTTT
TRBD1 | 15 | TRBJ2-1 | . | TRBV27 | CASSFWTGRYNEQFF | TGTGCCAGCAGTTTCTGGACAGGACGATACAATGAGCAGTTCTTC
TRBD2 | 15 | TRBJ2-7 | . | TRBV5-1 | CASSRTSGYIYEQYF | TGCGCCAGCAGCCGGACTAGCGGATACATCTACGAGCAGTACTTC
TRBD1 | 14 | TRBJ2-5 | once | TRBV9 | CASSGGQGAETQYF | TGTGCCAGCAGCGGGGGACAGGGGGCAGAGACCCAGTACTTC
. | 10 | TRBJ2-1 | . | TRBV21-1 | CATWADEQFF | TGTGCCACCTGGGCTGATGAGCAGTTCTTC
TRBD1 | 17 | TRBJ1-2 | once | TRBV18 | CASSTRDRGFPNYGYTF | TGTGCCAGCTCTACCCGGGACAGGGGCTTCCCTAACTATGGCTACACCTTC
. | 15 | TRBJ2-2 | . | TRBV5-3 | CAPWGGGANTGELFF | TGTGCCCCTTGGGGGGGCGGGGCTAACACCGGGGAGCTGTTTTTT
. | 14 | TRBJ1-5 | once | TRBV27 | CASSLGRGIQPQHF | TGTGCCAGCAGTTTGGGGCGGGGTATCCAGCCCCAGCATTTT
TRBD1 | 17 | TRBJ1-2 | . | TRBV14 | CASSQDRQGVYGDGYTF | TGTGCCAGCAGCCAAGATCGACAGGGGGTATACGGGGATGGCTACACCTTC
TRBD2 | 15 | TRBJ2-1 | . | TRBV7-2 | CASSLGGGPYNEQFF | TGTGCCAGCAGCTTAGGCGGGGGGCCCTACAATGAGCAGTTCTTC
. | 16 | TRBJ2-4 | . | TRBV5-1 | CASSSEGAGSGNIQYF | TGCGCCAGCAGCTCTGAGGGGGCTGGTAGCGGAAACATTCAGTACTTC
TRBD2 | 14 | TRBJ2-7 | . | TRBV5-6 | CASNLAGDTYEQYF | TGTGCCAGCAACCTAGCGGGGGATACCTACGAGCAGTACTTC
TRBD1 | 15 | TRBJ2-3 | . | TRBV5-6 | CASSEPGQAPDTQYF | TGTGCCAGCAGCGAGCCGGGACAGGCCCCAGATACGCAGTATTTT
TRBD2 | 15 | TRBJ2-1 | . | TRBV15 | CATSARGAGRNEQFF | TGTGCCACCAGCGCGCGGGGGGCGGGGAGGAATGAGCAGTTCTTC
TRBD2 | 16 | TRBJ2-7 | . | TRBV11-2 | CASSTQRGGLIYEQYF | TGTGCCAGCAGCACACAGCGGGGCGGCCTAATTTACGAGCAGTACTTC
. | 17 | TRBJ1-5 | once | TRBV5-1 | CASSPGVVGQVLKPQHF | TGCGCCAGCAGCCCGGGGGTCGTGGGCCAGGTTCTTAAGCCCCAGCATTTT
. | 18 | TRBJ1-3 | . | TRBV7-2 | CASSLGPWQAPSGNTIYF | TGTGCCAGCAGCTTAGGCCCCTGGCAGGCCCCCTCTGGAAACACCATATATTTT
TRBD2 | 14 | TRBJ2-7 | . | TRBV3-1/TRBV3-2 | CASSLGGGPGEQYF | TGTGCCAGCAGCCTCGGGGGGGGGCCGGGCGAGCAGTACTTC
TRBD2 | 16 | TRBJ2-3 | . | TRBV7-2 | CASSLFAGGLTDTQYF | TGTGCCAGCAGCTTATTTGCGGGGGGGCTTACAGATACGCAGTATTTT
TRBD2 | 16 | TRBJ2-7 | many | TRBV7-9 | CASSLGGGSYWYEQYF | TGTGCCAGCAGCTTAGGCGGGGGGTCCTATTGGTACGAGCAGTACTTC
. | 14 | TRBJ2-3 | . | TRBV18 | CASSPPIVADTQYF | TGTGCCAGCTCACCACCGATAGTTGCAGATACGCAGTATTTT
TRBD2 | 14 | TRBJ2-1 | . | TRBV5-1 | CASSLESGGNEQFF | TGCGCCAGCAGCTTGGAGAGCGGGGGGAATGAGCAGTTCTTC
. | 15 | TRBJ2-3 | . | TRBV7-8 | CASSFGGLVSDTQYF | TGTGCCAGCAGCTTTGGAGGTTTGGTGTCAGATACGCAGTATTTT
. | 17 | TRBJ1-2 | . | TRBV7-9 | CASSSRGGIRKNYGYTF | TGTGCCAGCAGCTCACGAGGGGGTATAAGGAAGAACTATGGCTACACCTTC
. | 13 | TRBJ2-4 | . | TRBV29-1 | CSAKGGAGNIQYF | TGCAGCGCTAAGGGAGGAGCAGGGAACATTCAGTACTTC
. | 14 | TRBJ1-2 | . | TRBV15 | CATSPPGWGDGYTF | TGTGCCACCAGCCCCCCCGGTTGGGGGGACGGCTACACCTTC
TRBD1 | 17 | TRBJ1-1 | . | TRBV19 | CASSSRTGRSMNTEAFF | TGTGCCAGTAGTAGCCGGACAGGGCGTTCTATGAACACTGAAGCTTTCTTT
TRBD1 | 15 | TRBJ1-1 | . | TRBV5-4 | CASSLRTGPNTEAFF | TGTGCCAGCAGCCTACGGACAGGGCCGAACACTGAAGCTTTCTTT
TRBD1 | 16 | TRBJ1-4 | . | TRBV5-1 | CASSFQSGQAFEKLFF | TGCGCCAGCAGCTTCCAATCGGGACAGGCTTTCGAAAAACTGTTTTTT
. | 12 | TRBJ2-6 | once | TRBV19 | CASSTMTDVLTF | TGTGCCAGTAGTACGATGACAGATGTCCTGACTTTC
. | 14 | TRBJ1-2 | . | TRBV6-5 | CATKQAGNPYGYTF | TGTGCCACTAAGCAGGCAGGGAATCCTTATGGCTACACCTTC
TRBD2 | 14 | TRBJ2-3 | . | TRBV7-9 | CASSRGLGTDTQYF | TGTGCCAGCAGCCGAGGACTAGGCACAGATACGCAGTATTTT
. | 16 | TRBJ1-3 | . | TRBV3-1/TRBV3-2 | CASSPQTGPSGNTIYF | TGTGCCAGCAGCCCTCAGACAGGCCCCTCTGGAAACACCATATATTTT
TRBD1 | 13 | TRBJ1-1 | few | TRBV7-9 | CASSPRDRLEAFF | TGTGCCAGCAGCCCACGGGACAGACTTGAAGCTTTCTTT
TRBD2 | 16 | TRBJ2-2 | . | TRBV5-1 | CASSLNSGGNTGELFF | TGCGCCAGCAGCTTGAATAGCGGGGGGAACACCGGGGAGCTGTTTTTT
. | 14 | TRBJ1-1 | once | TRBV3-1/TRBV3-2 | CASSQDPVNTEAFF | TGTGCCAGCAGCCAAGATCCAGTGAACACTGAAGCTTTCTTT
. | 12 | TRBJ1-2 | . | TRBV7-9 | CASSLPTGGYTF | TGTGCCAGCAGCCTGCCGACCGGGGGCTACACCTTC
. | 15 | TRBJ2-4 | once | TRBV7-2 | CASSPLGLGKNIQYF | TGTGCCAGCAGCCCCCTGGGCTTGGGCAAAAACATTCAGTACTTC
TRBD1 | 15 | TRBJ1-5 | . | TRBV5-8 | CASSSLPTGAQPQHF | TGTGCCAGCAGTTCGCTACCAACAGGGGCTCAGCCCCAGCATTTT
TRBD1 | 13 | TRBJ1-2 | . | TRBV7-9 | CASGTTGAAGYTF | TGTGCCAGCGGAACAACAGGGGCTGCGGGCTACACCTTC
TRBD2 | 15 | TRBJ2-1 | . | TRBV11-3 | CASSSTSGGGSEQFF | TGTGCCAGCAGCTCAACTAGCGGGGGAGGAAGTGAGCAGTTCTTC
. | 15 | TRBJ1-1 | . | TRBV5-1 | CASSSGGTTSTEAFF | TGCGCCAGCAGCTCCGGCGGCACCACGAGCACTGAAGCTTTCTTT